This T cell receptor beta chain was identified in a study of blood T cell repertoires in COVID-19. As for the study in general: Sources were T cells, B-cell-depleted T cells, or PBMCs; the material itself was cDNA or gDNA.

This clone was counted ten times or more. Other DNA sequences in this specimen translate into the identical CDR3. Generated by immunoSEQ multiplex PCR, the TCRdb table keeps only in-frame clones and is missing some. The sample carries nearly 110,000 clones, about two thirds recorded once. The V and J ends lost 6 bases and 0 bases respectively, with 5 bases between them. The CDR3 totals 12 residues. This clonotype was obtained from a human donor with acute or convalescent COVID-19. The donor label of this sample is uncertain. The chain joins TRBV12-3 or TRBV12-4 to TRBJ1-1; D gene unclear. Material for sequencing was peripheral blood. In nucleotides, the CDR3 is TGTGCCAGCAGGCTAATGAACACTGAAGCTTTCTTT. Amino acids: CASRLMNTEAFF.